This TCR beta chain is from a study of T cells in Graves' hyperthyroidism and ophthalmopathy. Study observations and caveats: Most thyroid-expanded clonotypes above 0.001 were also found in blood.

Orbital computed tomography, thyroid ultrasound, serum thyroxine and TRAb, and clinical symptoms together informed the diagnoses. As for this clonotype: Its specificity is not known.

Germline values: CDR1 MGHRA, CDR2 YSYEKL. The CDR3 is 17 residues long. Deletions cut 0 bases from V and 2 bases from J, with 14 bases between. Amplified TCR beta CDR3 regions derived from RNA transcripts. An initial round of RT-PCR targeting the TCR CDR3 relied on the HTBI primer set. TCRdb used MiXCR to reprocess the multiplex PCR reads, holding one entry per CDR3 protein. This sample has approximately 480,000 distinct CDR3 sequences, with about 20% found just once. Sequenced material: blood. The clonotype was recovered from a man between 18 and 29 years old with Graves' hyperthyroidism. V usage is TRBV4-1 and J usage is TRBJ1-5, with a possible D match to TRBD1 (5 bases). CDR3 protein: CASSQDQRGRGNQPQHF. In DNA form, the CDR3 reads TGCGCCAGCAGCCAAGATCAAAGGGGCCGGGGCAATCAGCCCCAGCATTTT.